The clone carrying this TCR beta chain was seen a few times. Its antigen is as yet unknown. The data originate from a study of T cells in Graves' hyperthyroidism and ophthalmopathy. Findings and caveats of the study: Ophthalmopathy could be told apart from stable hyperthyroidism with a 13 V-J model.

The CDR3 is 16 amino acids. CDR1 KGHDR and CDR2 SFDVKD come from the germline V gene. V shed 4 bases, J shed 4 bases, and the junction held 10 bases outside the gene matches. The source material, RNA transcripts, was used to amplify TCR beta CDR3 regions. First-round RT-PCR with HTBI primers amplified the TCR CDR3 region. TCRdb analysed the multiplex PCR reads with MiXCR anew, one entry per CDR3 protein. The sample gives about 560,000 distinct CDR3 sequences, roughly 17% of which show up once; about 20% is in the top ten. The rearrangement uses TRBV24-1 and TRBJ2-3; TRBD1 matches 7 bases. The specimen sequenced was blood. The receptor comes from a young woman with Graves' hyperthyroidism. CDR3 residues: CATSEPRQGSADTQYF. The CDR3 nucleotides read TGTGCCACCAGTGAGCCGAGACAGGGCTCGGCAGATACGCAGTATTTT.